One sample yielded the 18 T cell receptor beta chains listed below, sequenced in a study of metastatic and nonmetastatic thyroid tumors. Nobody among the patients had been given any treatment before thyroid surgery. TCRdb re-called the PCR reads through MiXCR. The sample carries about 8,600 clones, 20% to 30% recorded once. The sample was adjacent normal tissue. Receptors were obtained from a female donor with papillary thyroid cancer or a benign thyroid nodule (not recorded which). Some clones in this sample may be carry-over from other donors' samples.

This clone is medium-sized by share. The chain links TRBV10-3 to TRBJ2-3, with D hard to call. The ends were cut back, 4 bases at V and 1 base at J, with 6 bases in the middle. Per germline, CDR1 ENHRY and CDR2 SYGVKD. The length of the CDR3 is 13 residues. The CDR3, as DNA: TGTGCCATCAGTGCGGGTGGCACAGATACGCAGTATTTT. It encodes CAISAGGTDTQYF.

The chain couples TRBV12-3 or TRBV12-4 to TRBJ2-1; no reliable D call. Trimming left V 4 bases short and J 4 bases short, with 11 bases between. The CDR3 loop spans 14 amino acids. CDR3 DNA: TGTGCCAGCAGTTCCGTCACGCGTTACAATGAGCAGTTCTTC. Translated, it gives CASSSVTRYNEQFF.

The gene calls are TRBV20-1 and TRBJ2-7; maybe TRBD2 (5 bases). This CDR3 has 13 residues. Trimming left V 6 bases short and J 3 bases short, with 15 bases between. The germline gives CDR1 DFQATT, CDR2 SNEGSKA (reference sequence). Here the CDR3 DNA reads TGCAGTGCGGCTCCCGGGATCGACTACGAGCAGTACTTC. Protein product: CSAAPGIDYEQYF.

This clone came up a few times. The chain recombines TRBV27 with TRBJ1-5; D perhaps matches TRBD1 (6 bases). CDR1 is MNHEY and CDR2 is SMNVEV in the germline V gene (reference sequence). CDR3 length: 15 residues. V was shortened by 8 bases and J by 5 bases, with 19 bases between the two germline ends. The CDR3 DNA sequence: TGTGCCAGCCTCGGAGAGGGGGTTCGGTATCAGCCCCAGCATTTT. The encoded protein is CASLGEGVRYQPQHF.

V usage is TRBV11-2 and J usage is TRBJ2-2, with unresolved D. Germline CDR1 reads SGHAT; CDR2 reads FQNNGV. With 6 bases removed from V and 6 bases from J, the gap between germline ends came to 20 bases. The CDR3 length is 16 residues. Written as DNA, the CDR3 is TGTGCCAGCAGACCCCGGGCCACGGGTAGGGCCGGGGAGCTGTTTTTT. It translates to CASRPRATGRAGELFF.

At least ten counts were recorded for this clone. This may be a read error: a much more frequent sequence differs by one nucleotide. The rearrangement joins TRBV3-1 to TRBJ1-3; no clear D. The V end lost 8 bases, the J end lost 0 bases, and 5 bases lay between the germline ends. Germline V gives CDR1 LGHDT, CDR2 YNNKEL (reference sequence). The CDR3 is made up of 12 amino acids. This chain's CDR3 is CASGCSGNTIYF. In nucleotides, the CDR3 is TGTGCCAGCGGGTGCTCTGGAAACACCATATATTTT.

In the case of this clone: Being one base from a much bigger clone, this may be a read error. The J gene is TRBJ1-1, the V gene TRBV9; D gene ambiguous. The CDR3 consists of 14 residues. Germline CDR1 SGDLS, CDR2 YYNGEE. The CDR3 DNA sequence: TGTGCCAGCGGCGTAGGAGGAGTTAGGACTGAAGCTTTCTTT. Translated: CASGVGGVRTEAFF.

Ten or more counts support this clone. The chain joins TRBV4-1 to TRBJ2-1, with D perhaps TRBD2 (6 bases). The germline V and J ends were trimmed by 1 base and 1 base, with 8 bases remaining between them. Germline-derived CDR1 and CDR2 are MGHRA and YSYEKL. The CDR3 is made up of 15 amino acids. CDR3 sequence reads: CASSQGGASYNEQFF. In DNA form, the CDR3 reads TGCGCCAGCAGCCAAGGCGGGGCTTCCTACAATGAGCAGTTCTTC.

This rearrangement joins TRBV5-8 to TRBJ2-2; D ambiguous. The CDR3 has 12 amino acids. CDR1 is SGHTS and CDR2 is YDEGEE in the germline V gene. Trimming left V 4 bases short and J 6 bases short, with 7 bases between. CDR3 residues: CASSLIPGELFF. CDR3 nucleotides: TGTGCCAGCAGCCTTATCCCCGGGGAGCTGTTTTTT.

This clone is labeled medium-sized. CDR3 bases: TGTGCCAGTAATTCGGGGGACCAGCCCCAGCATTTT. Amino acids: CASNSGDQPQHF. The J gene is TRBJ1-5, the V gene TRBV19, with a weak D call TRBD1 (5 bases). The CDR3 sequence is 12 residues long. The V gene lost 7 bases and the J gene lost 7 bases, with 11 bases spanning the gap. Per the germline V gene, CDR1 is LNHDA and CDR2 is SQIVND (reference sequence). The full variable domain, in which reference TRBV19 and TRBJ1-5 provide the parts outside the CDR3, is DGGITQSPKYLFRKEGQNVTLSCEQNLNHDAMYWYRQDPGQGLRLIYYSQIVNDFQKGDIAEGYSVSREKKESFPLTVTSAQKNPTAFYLCASNSGDQPQHFGDGTRLSIL.

V is TRBV7-9 and J is TRBJ2-2, with D possibly being TRBD2 (5 bases). Germline V gene data show CDR1 as SEHNR and CDR2 as FQNEAQ (reference sequence). The CDR3 is made up of 15 amino acids. Deletions cut 6 bases from V and 1 base from J, with 12 bases between. CDR3 in amino acids: CASRPGSGNTGELFF. CDR3 nucleotide sequence: TGTGCCAGCAGACCTGGCAGCGGGAACACCGGGGAGCTGTTTTTT.

By share of the sample, this clone is medium-sized. The chain links TRBV6-1 to TRBJ1-2; D unclear. Looked up from germline, CDR1 is MNHNS and CDR2 is SASEGT. Trimming removed 0 bases at V and 6 bases at J, with 8 bases between. CDR3 length: 13 residues. The CDR3 bases are TGTGCCAGCAGTGAAGCAGGTAGAGATGGCTACACCTTC. As protein: CASSEAGRDGYTF.

This clone was seen only a few times. The chain employs TRBV28 and TRBJ1-5; no definite D call. The germline V and J ends were trimmed by 2 bases and 5 bases, with 4 bases remaining between them. This CDR3 has 12 residues. Per germline, CDR1 MDHEN and CDR2 SYDVKM. The CDR3 here is CASSLADQPQHF. The CDR3 DNA follows: TGTGCCAGCAGTTTAGCCGATCAGCCCCAGCATTTT.

Sample share makes this clone medium-sized. CDR3: CASSTEAWGQDTEAFF. Written as DNA, the CDR3 is TGTGCCAGCAGCACCGAAGCTTGGGGGCAGGACACTGAAGCTTTCTTT. The genes are TRBV7-3 and TRBJ1-1, with a possible D match to TRBD1 (6 bases). The CDR3 is 16 amino acids. Trimming took 5 bases from V and 3 from J, leaving 19 bases between them. Per germline, CDR1 SGHTA and CDR2 FQGTGA.

The J gene is TRBJ1-1, the V gene TRBV20-1; D remains ambiguous. V was clipped by 7 bases and J by 3 bases, with 18 bases between them. The germline V gene has CDR1 DFQATT and CDR2 SNEGSKA (reference sequence). The CDR3 length is 14 residues. CDR3 amino acids: CSGGGFGVYTEAFF. The CDR3 bases are TGCAGTGGAGGCGGCTTTGGGGTTTACACTGAAGCTTTCTTT.

Judged by abundance, this clone is medium-sized. As DNA, the CDR3 is TGCGCCAGCAGCCTACAGGGTTGGGATACGCAGTATTTT. Protein product: CASSLQGWDTQYF. This sequence joins TRBV5-1 and TRBJ2-3, with TRBD1 as a possible D gene (6 bases). This CDR3 contains 13 residues. Per the germline V gene, CDR1 is SGHRS and CDR2 is YFSETQ. V was pared by 4 bases and J by 6 bases, with 12 bases between.

At least ten counts were recorded for this clone. V gene TRBV28 combines with J gene TRBJ1-6; D gene uncertain. The CDR3 loop spans 15 amino acids. V lost 7 bases and J lost 0, with 10 bases in between. The germline gives CDR1 MDHEN, CDR2 SYDVKM. In DNA, the CDR3 is TGTGCCAGCAAACAACACAGCTCCTATAATTCACCCCTCCACTTT. Its protein is CASKQHSSYNSPLHF.

A word on this clone: At one end, the junction sequence differs from germline, possibly due to a read error. V usage is TRBV5-1 and J usage is TRBJ2-3; D is unresolved. This CDR3 contains 13 residues. The germline V gene encodes CDR1 SGHRS and CDR2 YFSETQ. The DNA for the CDR3 is TGCGCCAGCAGCCCGCGCCACACAGATACTCAGTATTTT. Translating it yields CASSPRHTDTQYF.